What follows are 2 T cell receptor beta chains derived from one specimen sequenced in a study of CD8+ T cells in alopecia areata. The sample's treatment: oral pan-JAK inhibitor, 5-10 mg twice daily. Extracted RNA was reverse transcribed into cDNA, the sequencing template. Here immunoSEQ multiplex PCR was the method, and the copy in TCRdb shows in-frame clones only, minus some. The sample consists of approximately 210,000 clones, approximately 72% of them appearing once. The material was CD4+ T cells sorted from blood, obtained at week 44, from a patient treated with tofacitinib. These receptors all come from a human donor with alopecia areata.

This chain connects TRBV5-1 to TRBJ2-3; D unclear. The CDR3 is made up of 12 amino acids. Trimming removed 3 bases at V and 6 bases at J, with 8 bases between. Germline lookup yields CDR1 SGHRS and CDR2 YFSETQ. DNA for the CDR3: TGCGCCAGCAGCTCAGTACGGGATACGCAGTATTTT. As protein: CASSSVRDTQYF.

The V gene is TRBV5-1, the J gene TRBJ1-1; the D is unclear. The germline CDR1 and CDR2 sequences are SGHRS and YFSETQ. V gave up 2 bases and J gave up 1 base, with 6 bases separating them. This CDR3 contains 13 residues. The CDR3 sequence is CASSLPKNTEAFF. The CDR3 DNA reads TGCGCCAGCAGCTTACCGAAGAACACTGAAGCTTTCTTT.